The 16 T cell receptor beta chains reported below all come from one sample, sequenced in a study of T cell responses to AZD1222 COVID-19 vaccine. Generated by immunoSEQ multiplex PCR, the TCRdb table keeps only in-frame clones and is missing some. The table records about 93,000 clones, 80% to 90% of them present only once. This sample comprised peripheral blood, obtained 28 days after the second AZD1222 dose. The receptors stem from an adult who received the AZD1222 COVID-19 vaccine.

The V gene is TRBV7-9, the J gene TRBJ1-5; D not resolved. The CDR3 sequence is 18 residues long. Trimming left V 0 bases short and J 5 bases short, with 20 bases between. Germline V gene data show CDR1 as SEHNR and CDR2 as FQNEAQ (reference sequence). The CDR3 is CASSLAASGVSSDQPQHF. In DNA, the CDR3 is TGTGCCAGCAGCTTAGCGGCCTCTGGGGTTTCTTCGGATCAGCCCCAGCATTTT.

The chain has TRBV7-9 and TRBJ2-2; 8 bases line up with TRBD1. Germline V lookup: CDR1 SEHNR, CDR2 FQNEAQ (reference sequence). CDR3 length equals 17 residues. The V and J ends lost 0 bases and 4 bases, in that order; junction bases with no gene match: 7. CDR3 coding DNA: TGTGCCAGCAGCTTAGCCACCGGGACAGGAGTCACCGGGGAGCTGTTTTTT. Protein product: CASSLATGTGVTGELFF.

The chain has TRBV21-1 and TRBJ2-7; the table names TRBD2, a call not compared with the DNA. TRBV21-1 is noted as a pseudogene. CDR3 length: 15 amino acids. The CDR3 protein is CASSKGTSGGYEQYF. CDR3 coding DNA: TGTGCCAGCAGCAAAGGGACTAGCGGGGGCTACGAGCAGTACTTC.

The chain recombines TRBV30 with TRBJ1-3; D not certain. The germline V and J ends were trimmed by 1 base and 6 bases, with 7 bases remaining between them. Germline lookup yields CDR1 GTSNPN and CDR2 SVGIG (reference sequence). This CDR3 contains 12 residues. This CDR3 is CAWSAEANTIYF. The CDR3 nucleotides are TGTGCCTGGAGTGCAGAGGCAAACACCATATATTTT.

In this sample, this clone turned up once. The chain is built from TRBV2 and TRBJ2-7, with D possibly being TRBD2 (6 bases). Trimming shortened V by 7 bases and J by 6 bases, and 19 bases separated the two germline ends. CDR1 and CDR2 (germline): SNHLY, FYNNEI. This CDR3 is 14 amino acids long. As DNA, the CDR3 is TGTGCCAGCATTACCCGGGACTCCATCCCCGAGCAGTACTTC. Its protein is CASITRDSIPEQYF.

The chain is built from TRBV9 and TRBJ2-2; 7 positions match TRBD1. V shed 3 bases and J 6 bases; nucleotides not matched to a gene: 8. The CDR3 has 15 residues. Germline CDR1 reads SGDLS; CDR2 reads YYNGEE. CDR3 bases: TGTGCCAGCAGCGCGCTACAGGGGATTGCCGGGGAGCTGTTTTTT. Translation gives CASSALQGIAGELFF.

J is TRBJ2-1 and V is TRBV5-1; 9 nucleotides align to TRBD1. This CDR3 comprises 15 residues. The germline V gene encodes CDR1 SGHRS and CDR2 YFSETQ. V lost 4 bases and J lost 3; bases outside the gene matches: 5. The CDR3 DNA reads TGCGCCAGCAGCCTAGACAGGGGGGACTACAATGAGCAGTTCTTC. Translation gives CASSLDRGDYNEQFF.

V usage is TRBV2 and J usage is TRBJ2-1; 9 bases match TRBD2. Losses at the gene ends were 3 bases for V and 4 bases for J; bases not matched to a gene: 7. The V gene's germline CDR1 is SNHLY and CDR2 FYNNEI. This CDR3 is 16 amino acids long. CDR3 nucleotide sequence: TGTGCCAGCAGTGATATCTTTGCGGGAGGGTACAATGAGCAGTTCTTC. Residues: CASSDIFAGGYNEQFF. Using reference TRBV2 and TRBJ2-1 for the parts outside the CDR3, the full variable domain is EPEVTQTPSHQVTQMGQEVILRCVPISNHLYFYWYRQILGQKVEFLVSFYNNEISEKSEIFDDQFSVERPDGSNFTLKIRSTKLEDSAMYFCASSDIFAGGYNEQFFGPGTRLTVL.

DNA of the CDR3: TGTGCCAGCAGCTTGGGACTAGGAGCGAACACCGGGGAGCTGTTTTTT. Translating it yields CASSLGLGANTGELFF. The gene calls are TRBV5-4 and TRBJ2-2; possible D gene TRBD2, 6 bases. Deletions cut 0 bases from V and 0 bases from J, with 9 bases between. Germline values: CDR1 SGHNT, CDR2 YYREEE (reference sequence). The CDR3 length is 16 residues.

This clone was picked up a small number of times. In DNA, the CDR3 is TGTGCCATCAGTGAGTCGGCCTCTCAGCCCCAGCATTTT. This encodes CAISESASQPQHF. The rearrangement joins TRBV10-3 to TRBJ1-5, with unresolved D. V was trimmed by 0 bases and J by 6 bases, leaving 6 bases between them. The CDR3 spans 13 residues. Germline assignment: CDR1 ENHRY and CDR2 SYGVKD.

V usage is TRBV18 and J usage is TRBJ1-2; possibly TRBD1 for D (6 bases). Trimming shortened V by 8 bases and J by 0 bases, and 13 bases separated the two germline ends. The CDR3 contains 14 residues. CDR1 is KGHSH, CDR2 LQKENI, per germline. CDR3 DNA: TGTGCCAGCACTCAGGGGCCGACTAACTATGGCTACACCTTC. Translation gives CASTQGPTNYGYTF.

Regarding this clone: At one boundary the junction diverges from the germline segment, which might be a read error. The chain carries TRBV11-3 and TRBJ2-3; D remains unclear. Per germline, CDR1 SGHNT and CDR2 YENEEA. The CDR3 consists of 12 residues. Written as DNA, the CDR3 is TGTGCCAGCAGCTTAGTGGTGGGTGGGCTTCATTTT. Encoded protein: CASSLVVGGLHF.

This clone was recorded only once. The chain joins TRBV5-4 to TRBJ2-1, with 14 bases that match TRBD2. CDR1 and CDR2 (germline): SGHNT, YYREEE (reference sequence). The CDR3 consists of 14 residues. After removal of 4 bases from V and 8 bases from J, the junction contained 2 bases not matched to a gene. The DNA for the CDR3 is TGTGCCAGCAGCGGACTAGCGGGAGGACATGAGCAGTTCTTC. This gives the protein CASSGLAGGHEQFF.

The V gene is TRBV29-1, the J gene TRBJ1-5; perhaps TRBD1 as D (5 bases). This CDR3 contains 13 residues. V was cut by 4 bases and J by 4 bases, with 11 bases left in between. Germline CDR1 and CDR2: SQVTM and ANQGSEA. CDR3 in DNA: TGCAGCGTTGTCGGGGGGTTAAATCAGCCCCAGCATTTT. Translation gives CSVVGGLNQPQHF.

The genes are TRBV30 and TRBJ2-3, with 8 nucleotides matching TRBD1. The CDR3 covers 15 residues. The germline V gene has CDR1 GTSNPN and CDR2 SVGIG (reference sequence). V shed 3 bases and J 0 bases; nucleotides not matched to a gene: 5. CDR3 coding DNA: TGTGCCTGGAGACCCGGACAGGGAAGCACAGATACGCAGTATTTT. This sequence encodes CAWRPGQGSTDTQYF.

The CDR3 protein is CASSPSGPSLETQYF. CDR3 sequence (DNA): TGTGCCAGCAGCCCATCAGGACCCTCCCTGGAGACCCAGTACTTC. The chain employs TRBV7-9 and TRBJ2-5; D is undetermined. Per germline, CDR1 SEHNR and CDR2 FQNEAQ (reference sequence). Between the trimmed V and J ends, which lost 5 bases and 5 bases, there was a span of 18 bases. The CDR3 is 15 amino acids.